The entry below gives a single T cell receptor (beta chain) sequence along with its context. Its antigen is still unknown. This entry is derived from a study of post-analysis software for immune sequencing data. Study-level points and caveats: TRBV segments more frequent in patients than in controls numbered five and included TRBV5-6, TRBV5-1 and TRBV20-1.

TCR beta libraries were prepared from cDNA with unique molecular identifiers. There were roughly 0.95 to 10 million T cells, and 480,000 or so cDNA molecules came from them. TCRdb re-derived calls from the PCR reads in MiXCR, one entry per CDR3 protein. The table lists 800,000 to 950,000 distinct CDR3 sequences, approximately 50% of them singletons. The CDR3 is made up of 15 amino acids. Between the trimmed V and J ends, which lost 2 bases and 6 bases, there was a span of 16 bases. V gene TRBV12-3 or TRBV12-4 combines with J gene TRBJ1-2; D is unresolved. Sequencing used blood. This TCR was recovered from a girl aged 10 to 17 with multiple sclerosis. The CDR3 coding sequence is TGTGCCAGCAGTTTATCGGGGATATGGAGCAATGGCTACACCTTC. Translation: CASSLSGIWSNGYTF.